This TCR beta chain appears in the sequencing data of a study of OX40 agonist ivuxolimab in advanced cancers. Whole-study context: Ivuxolimab, an agonist antibody against OX40 (CD134), was given to patients.

Drawing of blood for sampling happened at baseline, at cycle 4 day 1, and at cycle 7 day 1. Here immunoSEQ multiplex PCR was the method, and the copy in TCRdb shows in-frame clones only, minus some. The table records 150,000 to 180,000 clones, 85% to 95% of them present only once. General observations from the study: Several nonresponders also turned out to have low normalized T-cell clonal expansion.

V lost 2 bases and J 1 base, leaving 9 bases between the germline ends. In germline, CDR1 is MNHNY, CDR2 SVGAGI (reference sequence). This CDR3 has 14 amino acids. A remark on this clone: Antigen specificity is unknown.

This sample comprised CD4+ or CD8+ T cells sorted from blood, obtained in a trial of the OX40 agonist ivuxolimab. This clonotype was obtained from an adult with an advanced solid tumor such as melanoma, head and neck, liver or kidney cancer. The rearrangement links TRBV6-6 to TRBJ2-7; D may be TRBD1 (5 bases). CDR3 nucleotides: TGTGCCAGCAGTTACGACAGAGAATCCTACGAGCAGTACTTC. Protein: CASSYDRESYEQYF.